This TCR beta chain was recovered during a study of technical replicates of blood from a handful of donors. This clone came up once. Germline V gives CDR1 SGHNT, CDR2 YENEEA. Deletions cut 1 base from V and 6 bases from J, with 7 bases between. The length of the CDR3 is 13 residues. Sequencing used immunoSEQ multiplex PCR; TCRdb keeps in-frame clones, though not all of them. The table has tens of thousands of clones, 80% to 95% seen once. The clonotype comes from a human donor in good health. Some clones in this sample may be carry-over from other donors' samples. Input material: T cells isolated from PBMCs. The chain carries TRBV11-3 and TRBJ2-1; D is ambiguous. CDR3: CASSLGGTNEQFF. DNA of the CDR3: TGTGCCAGCAGCTTAGGAGGCACCAATGAGCAGTTCTTC.